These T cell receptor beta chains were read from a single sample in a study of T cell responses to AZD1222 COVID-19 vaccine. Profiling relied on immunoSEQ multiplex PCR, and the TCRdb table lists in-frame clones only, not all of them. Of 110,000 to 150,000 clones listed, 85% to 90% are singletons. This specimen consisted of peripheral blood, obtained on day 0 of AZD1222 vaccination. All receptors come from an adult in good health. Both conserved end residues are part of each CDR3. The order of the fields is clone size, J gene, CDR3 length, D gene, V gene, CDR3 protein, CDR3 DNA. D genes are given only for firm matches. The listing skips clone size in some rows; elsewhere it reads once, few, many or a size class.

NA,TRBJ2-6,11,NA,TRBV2,CARSGANVLTF,TGTGCCAGGTCAGGGGCCAACGTCCTGACTTTC
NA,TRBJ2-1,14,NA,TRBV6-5,CASSYSGPTNEQFF,TGTGCCAGCAGTTACTCGGGACCCACCAATGAGCAGTTCTTC
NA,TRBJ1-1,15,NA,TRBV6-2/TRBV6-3,CASSYLGRADTEAFF,TGTGCCAGCAGTTATCTGGGACGCGCGGACACTGAAGCTTTCTTT
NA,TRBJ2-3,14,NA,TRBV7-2,CASSLNAGSGTQYF,TGTGCCAGCAGCTTAAACGCGGGATCAGGGACGCAGTATTTT
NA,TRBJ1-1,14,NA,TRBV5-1,CASSLEGTDTEAFF,TGCGCCAGCAGCTTGGAGGGGACTGACACTGAAGCTTTCTTT
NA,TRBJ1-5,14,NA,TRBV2,CASRQGSGNQPQHF,TGTGCCAGCAGACAGGGCTCGGGCAATCAGCCCCAGCATTTT
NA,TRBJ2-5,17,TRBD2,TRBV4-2,CASSQGQAGGLQETQYF,TGTGCCAGCAGCCAAGGGCAGGCGGGAGGGCTACAAGAGACCCAGTACTTC
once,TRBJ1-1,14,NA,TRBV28,CASSPMGKATEAFF,TGTGCCAGCAGCCCTATGGGGAAAGCCACTGAAGCTTTCTTT
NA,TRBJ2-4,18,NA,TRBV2,CASSGRPTGPVAKNIQYF,TGTGCCAGCAGTGGACGGCCTACAGGGCCTGTAGCCAAAAACATTCAGTACTTC
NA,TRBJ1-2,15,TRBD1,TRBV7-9,CASSFRDRPQDGYTF,TGTGCCAGCAGCTTCCGGGACAGACCCCAAGATGGCTACACCTTC
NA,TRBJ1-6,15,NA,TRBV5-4,CASSGYREENSPLHF,TGTGCCAGCAGCGGTTACAGGGAGGAGAATTCACCCCTCCACTTT
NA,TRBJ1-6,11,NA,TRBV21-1,CASTLHSPLHF,TGTGCCAGCACCCTCCATTCACCCCTCCACTTT
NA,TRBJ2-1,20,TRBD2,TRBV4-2,CASSQKASGRAVTYYNEQFF,TGTGCCAGCAGCCAAAAGGCTAGCGGGAGGGCCGTTACGTATTACAATGAGCAGTTCTTC
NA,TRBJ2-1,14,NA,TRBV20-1,CSASPGGPDNEQFF,TGCAGTGCTAGTCCAGGGGGGCCCGACAATGAGCAGTTCTTC
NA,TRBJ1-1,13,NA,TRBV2,CASPTGRVTEAFF,TGTGCCAGCCCAACCGGCAGGGTTACTGAAGCTTTCTTT
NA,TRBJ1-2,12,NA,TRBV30,CAWRGPGGGYTF,TGTGCCTGGAGGGGGCCGGGAGGTGGCTACACCTTC
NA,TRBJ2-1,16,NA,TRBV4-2,CASSQDKQGWNNEQFF,TGTGCCAGCAGCCAAGATAAGCAGGGATGGAACAATGAGCAGTTCTTC
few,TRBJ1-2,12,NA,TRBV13,CASSLGGDGYTF,TGTGCCAGCAGCTTAGGAGGGGACGGCTACACCTTC
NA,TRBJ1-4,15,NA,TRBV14,CASSQEGRKNEKLFF,TGTGCCAGCAGCCAAGAGGGCAGGAAAAATGAAAAACTGTTTTTT
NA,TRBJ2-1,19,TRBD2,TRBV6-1,CASSEARLAGERFYNEQFF,TGTGCCAGCAGTGAAGCGCGACTAGCGGGAGAACGATTTTACAATGAGCAGTTCTTC
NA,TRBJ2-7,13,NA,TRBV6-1,CASSELWGAEQYF,TGTGCCAGCAGTGAACTTTGGGGGGCCGAGCAGTACTTC
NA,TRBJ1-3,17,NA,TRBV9,CASSVRGGRDSGNTIYF,TGTGCCAGCAGCGTACGTGGGGGACGGGACTCTGGAAACACCATATATTTT
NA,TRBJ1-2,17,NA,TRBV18,CASSPLGHGGFEYGYTF,TGTGCCAGCTCACCACTGGGTCATGGGGGTTTCGAATATGGCTACACCTTC
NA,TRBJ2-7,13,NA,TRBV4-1,CASSQAAPYEQYF,TGCGCCAGCAGCCAAGCGGCCCCCTACGAGCAGTACTTC
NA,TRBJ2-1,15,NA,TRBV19,CASNPAGTTYNEQFF,TGTGCCAGTAACCCGGCGGGGACAACATACAATGAGCAGTTCTTC
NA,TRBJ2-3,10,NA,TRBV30,CAFSTDTQYF,TGTGCCTTTAGCACAGATACGCAGTATTTT
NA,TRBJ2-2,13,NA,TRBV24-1,CATSDLHRGELFF,TGTGCCACCAGTGATTTGCACAGGGGGGAGCTGTTTTTT
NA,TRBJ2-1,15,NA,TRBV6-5,CASSSLGGRENEQFF,TGTGCCAGCAGCTCCCTGGGGGGACGGGAAAATGAGCAGTTCTTC
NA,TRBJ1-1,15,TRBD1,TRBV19,CASTRTGRGDTEAFF,TGTGCCAGTACGAGGACAGGCAGGGGGGATACTGAAGCTTTCTTT
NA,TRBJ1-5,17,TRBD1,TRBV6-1,CASSEGTGTITNQPQHF,TGTGCCAGCAGTGAAGGGACAGGGACAATTACCAATCAGCCCCAGCATTTT
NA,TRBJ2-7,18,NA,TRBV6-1,CASSEGDSRREGPYEQYF,TGTGCCAGCAGTGAAGGTGACAGTCGAAGAGAGGGCCCCTACGAGCAGTACTTC
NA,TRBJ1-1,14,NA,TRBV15,CATSRESGNTEAFF,TGTGCCACCAGCAGAGAGTCCGGGAACACTGAAGCTTTCTTT
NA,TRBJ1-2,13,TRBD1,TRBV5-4,CASSKGGAGGYTF,TGTGCCAGCAGCAAAGGGGGCGCCGGGGGCTACACCTTC